Listed below are T cell receptor beta chains from one sample, sequenced in a study of blood T cell repertoires in COVID-19. Sequencing used immunoSEQ multiplex PCR; TCRdb keeps in-frame clones, though not all of them. The repertoire holds tens of thousands of clones, with around 87% as singletons. Material: peripheral blood. The source is a human donor with acute or convalescent COVID-19. The donor label of this sample is uncertain. The CDR3 runs from the conserved cysteine through the conserved F or W. The order of the fields is V gene, J gene, D gene, clone size, CDR3 protein, CDR3 DNA. A D gene is named only where the DNA matches it firmly. Only part of the rows carry a size: once, few, many, or a class if the clone is expanded.

v_gene: TRBV20-1; j_gene: TRBJ2-4; d_gene: -; abundance: -; CDR3aa: CSARLVFQYF; CDR3nt: TGCAGTGCCCGACTGGTTTTTCAGTACTTC
v_gene: TRBV7-2; j_gene: TRBJ2-3; d_gene: -; abundance: -; CDR3aa: CASRPGGRTDTQYF; CDR3nt: TGTGCCAGCAGGCCGGGGGGCCGCACAGATACGCAGTATTTT
v_gene: TRBV19; j_gene: TRBJ2-2; d_gene: -; abundance: -; CDR3aa: CATGSLELVIEPGELFF; CDR3nt: TGTGCCACTGGGAGTTTGGAGCTCGTGATTGAACCCGGGGAGCTGTTTTTT
v_gene: TRBV10-2; j_gene: TRBJ2-3; d_gene: TRBD2; abundance: -; CDR3aa: CASRIAGGLLDTQYF; CDR3nt: TGCGCCAGCAGAATAGCGGGAGGTTTATTAGATACGCAGTATTTT
v_gene: TRBV5-8; j_gene: TRBJ2-2; d_gene: -; abundance: -; CDR3aa: CASSARRGLARVFF; CDR3nt: TGTGCCAGCAGCGCCCGAAGGGGTCTGGCCAGGGTGTTTTTT
v_gene: TRBV7-8; j_gene: TRBJ2-1; d_gene: -; abundance: -; CDR3aa: CASSLASGNEQFF; CDR3nt: TGTGCCAGCAGCTTAGCGTCGGGCAATGAGCAGTTCTTC
v_gene: TRBV5-6; j_gene: TRBJ1-2; d_gene: -; abundance: -; CDR3aa: CASSFSNRNYGYTF; CDR3nt: TGTGCCAGCAGCTTTTCCAACAGAAACTATGGCTACACCTTC
v_gene: TRBV15; j_gene: TRBJ1-2; d_gene: TRBD1; abundance: -; CDR3aa: CATRPGQRSNYGYTF; CDR3nt: TGTGCCACCAGGCCGGGACAGAGATCTAACTATGGCTACACCTTC
v_gene: TRBV29-1; j_gene: TRBJ2-5; d_gene: -; abundance: once; CDR3aa: CSVERGGTYQETQYF; CDR3nt: TGCAGCGTTGAAAGGGGGGGAACGTACCAAGAGACCCAGTACTTC
v_gene: TRBV19; j_gene: TRBJ2-7; d_gene: -; abundance: few; CDR3aa: CASSPSPSYEQYF; CDR3nt: TGTGCCAGTAGTCCGTCCCCTTCCTACGAGCAGTACTTC
v_gene: TRBV5-8; j_gene: TRBJ1-4; d_gene: -; abundance: once; CDR3aa: CASSPRGREDEKLFF; CDR3nt: TGTGCCAGCAGCCCTCGGGGCAGGGAGGATGAAAAACTGTTTTTT
v_gene: TRBV5-1; j_gene: TRBJ1-1; d_gene: -; abundance: -; CDR3aa: CASSRGQLNTEAFF; CDR3nt: TGCGCCAGCAGCAGAGGACAGTTGAACACTGAAGCTTTCTTT
v_gene: TRBV5-6; j_gene: TRBJ1-4; d_gene: TRBD1; abundance: -; CDR3aa: CASSTNWDRGLEKLFF; CDR3nt: TGTGCCAGCAGCACGAACTGGGACAGGGGTTTAGAAAAACTGTTTTTT
v_gene: TRBV9; j_gene: TRBJ1-4; d_gene: TRBD1; abundance: -; CDR3aa: CASSVRPGQSNEKLFF; CDR3nt: TGTGCCAGCAGCGTAAGGCCGGGACAGTCTAATGAAAAACTGTTTTTT
v_gene: TRBV19; j_gene: TRBJ2-1; d_gene: TRBD2; abundance: -; CDR3aa: CASSTGTSGATQYNEQFF; CDR3nt: TGTGCCAGTAGTACCGGGACTAGCGGAGCAACTCAATACAATGAGCAGTTCTTC
v_gene: TRBV14; j_gene: TRBJ1-2; d_gene: -; abundance: -; CDR3aa: CASSQEETVRF; CDR3nt: TGTGCCAGCAGCCAAGAAGAGACAGTGCGCTTC
v_gene: TRBV19; j_gene: TRBJ1-3; d_gene: -; abundance: -; CDR3aa: CASSIVGSGAGNTIYF; CDR3nt: TGTGCCAGTAGTATAGTAGGCTCCGGGGCTGGAAACACCATATATTTT
v_gene: TRBV6-4; j_gene: TRBJ2-6; d_gene: -; abundance: -; CDR3aa: CASLLYSGANVLTF; CDR3nt: TGTGCCAGTTTACTCTACTCTGGGGCCAACGTCCTGACTTTC
v_gene: TRBV7-2; j_gene: TRBJ2-3; d_gene: TRBD1; abundance: -; CDR3aa: CASSPGQSTDTQYF; CDR3nt: TGTGCCAGCTCACCGGGACAGAGCACAGATACGCAGTATTTT
v_gene: TRBV19; j_gene: TRBJ1-5; d_gene: -; abundance: -; CDR3aa: CASSDRSGQPQHF; CDR3nt: TGTGCCAGTAGTGACAGGTCAGGTCAGCCCCAGCATTTT
v_gene: TRBV5-4; j_gene: TRBJ2-3; d_gene: TRBD2; abundance: -; CDR3aa: CASSSPSGIFDTDTQYF; CDR3nt: TGTGCCAGCAGCTCGCCTAGCGGGATTTTTGACACAGATACGCAGTATTTT
v_gene: TRBV9; j_gene: TRBJ1-1; d_gene: TRBD1; abundance: -; CDR3aa: CASSQGALTEAFF; CDR3nt: TGTGCCAGCAGTCAGGGGGCGCTCACTGAAGCTTTCTTT
v_gene: TRBV7-6; j_gene: TRBJ1-5; d_gene: TRBD1; abundance: -; CDR3aa: CASSANPGQGYQPQHF; CDR3nt: TGTGCCAGCAGCGCGAACCCGGGACAGGGCTATCAGCCCCAGCATTTT
v_gene: TRBV11-2; j_gene: TRBJ2-3; d_gene: -; abundance: -; CDR3aa: CASSLDSYTQYF; CDR3nt: TGTGCCAGCAGCTTAGATTCCTATACGCAGTATTTT
v_gene: TRBV28; j_gene: TRBJ2-5; d_gene: -; abundance: -; CDR3aa: CASSLGGFGDSEETQYF; CDR3nt: TGTGCCAGCAGCTTAGGGGGGTTCGGGGACTCTGAAGAGACCCAGTACTTC
v_gene: TRBV12-3/TRBV12-4; j_gene: TRBJ2-5; d_gene: -; abundance: -; CDR3aa: CASSFTVQETQYF; CDR3nt: TGTGCCAGCAGTTTTACAGTGCAAGAGACCCAGTACTTC
v_gene: TRBV7-2; j_gene: TRBJ2-2; d_gene: -; abundance: -; CDR3aa: CASRAQGVQDTGELFF; CDR3nt: TGTGCCAGCAGAGCACAGGGAGTACAGGACACCGGGGAGCTGTTTTTT
v_gene: TRBV24-1; j_gene: TRBJ1-5; d_gene: -; abundance: -; CDR3aa: CATSERTNSNQPQHF; CDR3nt: TGTGCCACCAGTGAGCGGACAAATAGCAATCAGCCCCAGCATTTT
v_gene: TRBV29-1; j_gene: TRBJ1-2; d_gene: TRBD1; abundance: -; CDR3aa: CSVSQGFNYGYTF; CDR3nt: TGCAGCGTATCACAGGGGTTTAACTATGGCTACACCTTC
v_gene: TRBV19; j_gene: TRBJ1-1; d_gene: -; abundance: -; CDR3aa: CASSMEFRAEAFF; CDR3nt: TGTGCCAGTAGTATGGAGTTTAGAGCTGAAGCTTTCTTT
v_gene: TRBV7-6; j_gene: TRBJ2-1; d_gene: -; abundance: -; CDR3aa: CASSLGGTYNEQFF; CDR3nt: TGTGCCAGCAGCTTAGGGGGCACCTACAATGAGCAGTTCTTC